This note documents a single T cell receptor beta chain sequence. No antigen is known for it. Using its own MiXCR run on the RT-PCR reads, TCRdb lists one record per CDR3 protein. The table lists 710,000 or so distinct CDR3 sequences, approximately 14% of them singletons. The CDR3 has 15 amino acids. V gave up 4 bases and J gave up 0 bases, with 13 bases separating them. Germline CDR1 reads SGHRS; CDR2 reads YFSETQ. The record originates from a study of response to subunit inactivated influenza vaccine. Findings and caveats of the study: It was suggested by the authors that few new T cells are recruited by each seasonal influenza vaccination.

This TCR was recovered from a man between 50 and 59 years old who received an inactivated influenza vaccine. This chain links TRBV5-1 with TRBJ1-2, with a weak D call TRBD1 (5 bases). The input for sequencing was PBMCs from blood, taken approximately 12 days after vaccination. The CDR3 bases are TGCGCCAGCAGCGTTACAGGAGCCGCTAACTATGGCTACACCTTC. Its protein is CASSVTGAANYGYTF.